A single T cell receptor (beta chain) is shown here with its context. These data originate in a study of blood T cell repertoires in COVID-19. Study-wide context: The analysed material was cDNA or gDNA that came from T cells, B-cell-depleted T cells, or PBMCs.

CDR3 length: 15 residues. The germline V gene has CDR1 SNHLY and CDR2 FYNNEI. J was trimmed by 4 bases and V by 2 bases; bases with no gene match: 6. Produced via immunoSEQ multiplex PCR; TCRdb's table is partial and in-frame only. The sample has about 150,000 clones, about nine tenths seen once. The sample comprised peripheral blood. The chain combines TRBV2 with TRBJ2-7; 9 bases agree with TRBD2. The sequence was collected from an older man with acute or convalescent COVID-19. The CDR3 DNA reads TGTGCCAGCAGTGAATTGCGGGAGGGCCTGTACGAGCAGTACTTC. This encodes CASSELREGLYEQYF.